The T cell receptor (beta chain) under discussion was sequenced for a study of CXCR3-negative and CXCR3-positive naive CD8 T cells. Study-level findings and limits: Both naive subsets had comparably high diversity; memory CD8+ cells much lower. Across naive subsets, surface CD5 expression was comparable, and TCR strength was inferred from properties of the TRB CDR3. PBMCs showed partially decreased CXCR3 expression after cryopreservation, and most assays used fresh PBMCs. For CXCR3-positive naive cells, TRB CDR3s were more hydrophobic than those of CXCR3-negative naive cells.

The germline CDR1 and CDR2 sequences are SQVTM and ANQGSEA. CDR3 length: 15 residues. The TRB cDNA libraries were prepared by 5' RACE with UMI labels. Each CDR3 protein gets one entry in TCRdb, which reprocessed the 5' RACE reads and gives no DNA. This table holds some 150,000 distinct CDR3 sequences. CD45RO-CCR7+CD27+CD95- expression identified naive CD8+ T cells. Notes on this clonotype: The target antigen is unknown.

The receptor's source is a human donor in good health. Some clones in this sample may be carry-over from other donors' samples. The chain joins TRBV29-1 to TRBJ1-1; TCRdb designates TRBD1, a call that cannot be tested without DNA. Sequencing was done on a sample of naive CXCR3+ CD8+ T cells from blood. Regarding subset: CD45RO-CCR7+CD27+CD95- naive CD8+ T cells expressing CXCR3 (TNR3+). This CDR3 reads CSVEDWARENTEAFF. The full variable domain, completed using reference TRBV29-1 and TRBJ1-1, is SAVISQKPSRDICQRGTSLTIQCQVDSQVTMMFWYRQQPGQSLTLIATANQGSEATYESGFVIDKFPISRPNLTFSTLTVSNMSPEDSSIYLCSVEDWARENTEAFFGQGTRLTVV.